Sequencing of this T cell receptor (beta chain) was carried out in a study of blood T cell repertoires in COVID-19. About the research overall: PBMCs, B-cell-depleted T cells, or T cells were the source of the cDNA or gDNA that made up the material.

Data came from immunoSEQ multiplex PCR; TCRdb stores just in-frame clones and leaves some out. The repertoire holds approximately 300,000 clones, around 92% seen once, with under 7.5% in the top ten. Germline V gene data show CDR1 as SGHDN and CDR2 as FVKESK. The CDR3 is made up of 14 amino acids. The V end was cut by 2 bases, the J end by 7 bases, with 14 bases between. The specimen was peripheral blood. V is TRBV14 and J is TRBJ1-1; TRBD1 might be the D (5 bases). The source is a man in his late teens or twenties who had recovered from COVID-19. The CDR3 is CASSQSSGFGEAFF. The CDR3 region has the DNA TGTGCCAGCAGCCAAAGTTCAGGGTTTGGTGAAGCTTTCTTT.